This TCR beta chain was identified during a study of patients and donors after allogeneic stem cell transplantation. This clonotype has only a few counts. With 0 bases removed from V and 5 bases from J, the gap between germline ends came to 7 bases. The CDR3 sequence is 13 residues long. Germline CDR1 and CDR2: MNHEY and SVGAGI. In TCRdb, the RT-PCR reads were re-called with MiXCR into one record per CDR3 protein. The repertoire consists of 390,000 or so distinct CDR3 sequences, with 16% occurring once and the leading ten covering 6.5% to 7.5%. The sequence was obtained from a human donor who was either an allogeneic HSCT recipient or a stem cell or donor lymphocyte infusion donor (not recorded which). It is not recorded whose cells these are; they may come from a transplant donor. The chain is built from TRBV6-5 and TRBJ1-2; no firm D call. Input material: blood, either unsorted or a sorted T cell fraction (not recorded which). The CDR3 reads CASSYSIHYGYTF. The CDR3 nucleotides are TGTGCCAGCAGTTACTCGATCCATTATGGCTACACCTTC.